The subject of this entry is one T cell receptor (beta chain). Its matching antigen is unknown. Measured with immunoSEQ multiplex PCR; TCRdb has only the in-frame clones, and not every one. The sample has roughly 24,000 clones; about 86% are singletons. These data come from a study of PD-L1 blockade in urothelial cancer. Study-wide context: Most patients, about 90% of the roughly 29, were males with bladder-origin cancer. Typically, measured as a median, blood samples had about 140,000 T cells. General study findings and limits: Patients with durable benefit had greater blood expansion of tumor-associated TCR clones 3 weeks into treatment.

With 5 bases removed from V and 1 base from J, the gap between germline ends came to 15 bases. The germline CDR1 and CDR2 sequences are SGHVS and FQNEAQ. This CDR3 is 16 amino acids long. Sequenced here: PBMCs, sampled around atezolizumab (anti-PD-L1) treatment. The gene calls are TRBV7-8 and TRBJ1-3; D is undetermined. The TCR was taken from a man aged 60 to 69 with urothelial cancer. The CDR3 here is CASSPRELRSGNTIYF. The CDR3 region has the DNA TGTGCCAGCAGCCCCCGGGAGCTGAGATCTGGAAACACCATATATTTT.